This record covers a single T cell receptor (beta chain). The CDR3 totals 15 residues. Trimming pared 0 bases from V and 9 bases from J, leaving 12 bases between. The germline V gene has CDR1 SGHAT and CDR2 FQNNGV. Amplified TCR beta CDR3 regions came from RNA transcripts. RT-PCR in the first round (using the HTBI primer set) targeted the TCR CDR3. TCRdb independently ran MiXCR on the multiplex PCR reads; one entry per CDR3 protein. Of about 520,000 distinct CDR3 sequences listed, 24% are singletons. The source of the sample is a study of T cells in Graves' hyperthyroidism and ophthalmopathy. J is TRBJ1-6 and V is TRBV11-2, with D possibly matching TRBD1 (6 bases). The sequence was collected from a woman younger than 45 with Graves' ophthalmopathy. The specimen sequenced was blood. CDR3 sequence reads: CASSLEPGAGSPLHF. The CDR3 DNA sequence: TGTGCCAGCAGCTTAGAGCCAGGGGCAGGTTCACCCCTCCACTTT.